A single sample is the source of the 9 T cell receptor beta chains below, sequenced in a study of T cell responses to AZD1222 COVID-19 vaccine. Produced via immunoSEQ multiplex PCR; TCRdb's table is partial and in-frame only. The repertoire has around 95,000 clones, just under 90% of them found once; the top ten carry approximately 15%. The material sequenced was peripheral blood, taken on day 0 of AZD1222 vaccination. These receptors came from an adult in good health.

This clone was detected once. CDR3 sequence (DNA): TGTGCCAGCGCCTTGACAGGGTCTGGGGGAGATACGCAGTATTTT. Protein sequence: CASALTGSGGDTQYF. The chain couples TRBV6-1 to TRBJ2-3; 7 bases agree with TRBD1. CDR3 size: 15 residues. CDR1 MNHNS and CDR2 SASEGT come from the germline V gene. The ends lost 8 bases at V and 5 bases at J; junction bases unmatched: 13.

The J gene is TRBJ2-7, the V gene TRBV12-5, with TRBD2 matching over 9 bases. This CDR3 has 16 residues. Germline CDR1 LGHNT, CDR2 FRNRAP. V lost 1 base to trimming and J lost 3 bases; unmatched junction nucleotides: 7. The CDR3 region is CASGLARLADIYEQYF. Here the CDR3 DNA reads TGTGCTAGTGGTTTGGCCAGACTAGCGGATATCTACGAGCAGTACTTC.

V gene TRBV7-3 combines with J gene TRBJ1-6; 9 bases line up with TRBD1. CDR3 length: 16 residues. From germline, CDR1 is SGHTA and CDR2 FQGTGA. The V segment lost 1 base and the J segment 7 bases; nucleotides outside the gene matches: 5. The CDR3 nucleotides read TGTGCCAGCAGCTTAAATCCGGGACAGGGCAATTCACCCCTCCACTTT. Protein sequence: CASSLNPGQGNSPLHF.

J is TRBJ2-7 and V is TRBV28; 11 nucleotides line up with TRBD1. Germline CDR1 reads MDHEN; CDR2 reads SYDVKM. This CDR3 region has 16 residues. Germline trimming cut 6 bases from V and 4 bases from J; bases unmatched to any gene: 11. The CDR3 DNA sequence: TGTGCCAGCAGACCCGGACAGGGGGCAAGCTGGTACGAGCAGTACTTC. Protein: CASRPGQGASWYEQYF.

The chain carries TRBV25-1 and TRBJ1-2; a possible D gene is TRBD1 (6 bases). The CDR3 contains 13 residues. Germline V gives CDR1 MGHDK, CDR2 SYGVNS. The V and J ends lost 6 bases and 7 bases respectively, with 15 bases between them. For the CDR3, the DNA is TGTGCCAGCAGCGCCGCTGGGGGGCTTGGCTACACCTTC. It yields the protein CASSAAGGLGYTF.

This clone was observed once. The chain recombines TRBV28 with TRBJ2-7, with D perhaps TRBD1 (6 bases). This CDR3 spans 15 amino acids. Germline V gene data show CDR1 as MDHEN and CDR2 as SYDVKM. The V gene lost 4 bases and the J gene lost 3 bases, with 16 bases spanning the gap. CDR3 nucleotide sequence: TGTGCCAGCAGTTCCAGGGACAAGGGTGGCTACGAGCAGTACTTC. Its protein is CASSSRDKGGYEQYF. The complete variable domain, with remaining parts taken from reference TRBV28 and TRBJ2-7, reads DVKVTQSSRYLVKRTGEKVFLECVQDMDHENMFWYRQDPGLGLRLIYFSYDVKMKEKGDIPEGYSVSREKKERFSLILESASTNQTSMYLCASSSRDKGGYEQYFGPGTRLTVT.

This rearrangement joins TRBV4-1 to TRBJ2-2, with D maybe TRBD1 (6 bases). Germline CDR1 MGHRA, CDR2 YSYEKL. The CDR3 runs to 15 residues. V lost 0 bases and J lost 6, with 11 bases in between. The DNA of the CDR3 is TGCGCCAGCAGCCAAGAGGGGGCAGGGGCCGGGGAGCTGTTTTTT. It encodes CASSQEGAGAGELFF.

The chain has TRBV5-6 and TRBJ1-1; unclear D gene. Germline CDR1 SGHDT, CDR2 YYEEEE. This CDR3 has 12 amino acids. V lost 4 bases and J lost 2, with 6 bases in between. For the CDR3, the DNA is TGTGCCAGCAGCCTAACCAACACTGAAGCTTTCTTT. Its translation: CASSLTNTEAFF.

CDR3: CAWSPGRKETQYF. Here the CDR3 DNA reads TGTGCCTGGAGTCCCGGGAGAAAAGAGACCCAGTACTTC. The chain links TRBV30 to TRBJ2-5, with D possibly being TRBD2 (6 bases). The V and J ends lost 2 bases and 3 bases respectively, with 10 bases between them. The V gene's germline CDR1 is GTSNPN and CDR2 SVGIG (reference sequence). This CDR3 is built from 13 residues.